Listed below are T cell receptor beta chains from one sample, sequenced in a study of cytomegalovirus exposure and HLA in healthy donors. Assay: immunoSEQ multiplex PCR; the TCRdb copy retains only in-frame clones and omits some. The data show some 77,000 clones, around three quarters seen once. The sequenced sample consisted of PBMCs. Source of these receptors: a young man in good health and CMV-seronegative. Both conserved end residues are part of each CDR3. The D gene is left open where the match is weak. A row's size may be missing; if present it is once, few, many or a size class.

V	size	J	D	DNA	CDR3
TRBV19	once	TRBJ1-6	NA	TGTGCCAGTAGTATCGGCCCGGGAGGGCCACCCCTCCACTTT	CASSIGPGGPPLHF
TRBV25-1	NA	TRBJ2-5	TRBD1	TGTGCCAGCAGCAGTTCCCGGGACAGGGTGACCCAGTACTTC	CASSSSRDRVTQYF
TRBV18	NA	TRBJ1-2	NA	TGTGCCAGCTCACCCGGCACAGGGCTCCACTATGGCTACACCTTC	CASSPGTGLHYGYTF
TRBV27	NA	TRBJ1-2	NA	TGTGCCAGCAGTTTATCGAGAGGGGGAAACTATGGCTACACCTTC	CASSLSRGGNYGYTF
TRBV4-1	NA	TRBJ2-7	NA	TGCGCCAGCAGCCAAGACGCGGGACAGCAAACCTACGAGCAGTACTTC	CASSQDAGQQTYEQYF
TRBV11-2	NA	TRBJ1-5	NA	TGTGCCAGCAGCTCAGTCCAGGGTCAGCCCCAGCATTTT	CASSSVQGQPQHF
TRBV5-1	NA	TRBJ2-7	TRBD2	TGCGCCAGCAGCCCCTCCTGGACTAGCGGGAGGATGGAAGAGCAGTACTTC	CASSPSWTSGRMEEQYF
TRBV11-2	NA	TRBJ1-5	NA	TGTGCCAGCAGCTTATCCCCCCCAGGGCCCCAGCATTTT	CASSLSPPGPQHF
TRBV7-9	once	TRBJ1-1	NA	TGTGCCAGCAGCTTAGTGAGGCCGGAGTCTACTGAAGCTTTCTTT	CASSLVRPESTEAFF
TRBV4-2	NA	TRBJ1-5	NA	TGTGCCAGCAGCCGCAGGAATCAGCCCCAGCATTTT	CASSRRNQPQHF
TRBV5-8	few	TRBJ2-1	TRBD1	TGTGCCAGCAGCTACCGGACAGGGCTTAATGAGCAGTTCTTC	CASSYRTGLNEQFF
TRBV27	NA	TRBJ2-2	TRBD1	TGTGCCAGCCAGATTAGGACAGGGTCTCACGGGGAGCTGTTTTTT	CASQIRTGSHGELFF
TRBV15	NA	TRBJ2-5	NA	TGTGCCACCAGCAGAGATTACAGGGGCGGAGGGGAGACCCAGTACTTC	CATSRDYRGGGETQYF
TRBV30	NA	TRBJ2-3	NA	TGTGCCTGGAGTTTAACAGATACGCAGTATTTT	CAWSLTDTQYF
TRBV5-1	NA	TRBJ2-1	TRBD2	TGCGCCAGCAGCTTGGCCGCGGGACAAAAAAATCCTAGCGGGAGAAGGAATGAGCAGTTCTTC	CASSLAAGQKNPSGRRNEQFF
TRBV7-9	NA	TRBJ1-2	TRBD1	TGTTCCAGCAGCTTAAAGGACAGGGCGGGCTATGGCTACACCTTC	CSSSLKDRAGYGYTF
TRBV7-7	NA	TRBJ2-2	NA	TGTGCTAGCAGCTTGAGCCGGCAGGCCGGGGAGCTGTTTTTT	CASSLSRQAGELFF
TRBV4-2	NA	TRBJ2-5	NA	TGTGCCAGCAGCCAAGATGACCCAAGAGAGGCCCAGTACTTC	CASSQDDPREAQYF
TRBV18	once	TRBJ1-4	NA	TGTGCCAGCTCACCGGGATCTCAGGGGTCCCAAGCAACTAATGAAAAACTGTTTTTT	CASSPGSQGSQATNEKLFF
TRBV30	NA	TRBJ1-5	NA	TGTGCCTGGAGTGTAGCCTTGAATCAGCCCCAGCATTTT	CAWSVALNQPQHF
TRBV27	NA	TRBJ2-7	NA	TGTGCCAGCAGTTTCGCAAGGGGCTACGAGCAGTACTTC	CASSFARGYEQYF
TRBV5-5	few	TRBJ2-5	TRBD2	TGTGCCAGCAGCTTCGATGCGGGACTAGCGGGTGAGACCCAGTACTTC	CASSFDAGLAGETQYF
TRBV30	once	TRBJ1-2	NA	TGTGCCTGGAGTGTGGCCAGGAACTATGGCTACACCTTC	CAWSVARNYGYTF
TRBV7-2	NA	TRBJ1-6	TRBD1	TGTGCCAGCAGCCCCCGGACAGGGGTTTTATCACCCCTCCACTTT	CASSPRTGVLSPLHF
TRBV4-1	NA	TRBJ1-5	NA	TGCGCCAGCAGCCAAGTGGGGACACCCGGGGAGCCCCAGCATTTT	CASSQVGTPGEPQHF
TRBV19	NA	TRBJ1-5	NA	TGTGCCAGTAGTAGGACAAGCAATCAGCCCCAGCATTTT	CASSRTSNQPQHF
TRBV19	NA	TRBJ1-5	NA	TGTGCCAGTAGTATATTCTGGGCTTTGAGCAATCAGCCCCAGCATTTT	CASSIFWALSNQPQHF
TRBV6-5	NA	TRBJ2-3	NA	TGTGCCAGCAGACGGGACACCACAGATACGCAGTATTTT	CASRRDTTDTQYF
TRBV2	NA	TRBJ2-5	NA	TGTGCCAGCAGCGTCCCCTTCATTGAGGAGACCCAGTACTTC	CASSVPFIEETQYF
TRBV7-9	NA	TRBJ2-3	TRBD1	TGTCCCAGCAGCCCCCGGACAGGGATAGGCTATACGCAGTATTTT	CPSSPRTGIGYTQYF
TRBV4-3	NA	TRBJ2-3	TRBD2	TGCGCCAGCAGCCAATCCGCGGGACTAGCGGCAGATACGCAGTATTTT	CASSQSAGLAADTQYF
TRBV28	NA	TRBJ2-1	NA	TGTGCCAGCAGTCCGAGCCCGGTTGAGCAGTTCTTC	CASSPSPVEQFF
TRBV4-1	NA	TRBJ2-1	NA	TGCGCCAGCAGCCAAGACGGTAATGAGCAGTTCTTC	CASSQDGNEQFF
TRBV27	NA	TRBJ2-7	NA	TGTGCCAGCAGTCTCCACCTGGGAGGCGAGCAGTACTTC	CASSLHLGGEQYF
TRBV29-1	NA	TRBJ2-3	TRBD1	TGCAGCGTCCACAGGGGAACAGATACGCAGTATTTT	CSVHRGTDTQYF
TRBV11-2	NA	TRBJ1-3	NA	TGTGCCAGCAGCTTGGAGGGAGCGAATGGAAACACCATATATTTT	CASSLEGANGNTIYF
TRBV2	once	TRBJ2-7	TRBD1	TGTGCCAGCTCTCTTCGGGACAGTGCAAAGGACGAGCAGTACTTC	CASSLRDSAKDEQYF
TRBV19	once	TRBJ1-5	TRBD1	TGTGCCAGTAGTATAGTGACAGGGAATAGCAATCAGCCCCAGCATTTT	CASSIVTGNSNQPQHF
TRBV14	NA	TRBJ1-1	NA	TGTGCCAGCAGCCATCTGCCAGGGAACACTGAAGCTTTCTTT	CASSHLPGNTEAFF
TRBV28	NA	TRBJ1-1	NA	TGTGCCAGCAGTTTGGGCAGGGTGAACACTGAAGCTTTCTTT	CASSLGRVNTEAFF
TRBV5-4	few	TRBJ1-3	TRBD1	TGTGCCAGCAGCTTGGGACAGGGGGCCCCTGGAAACACCATATATTTT	CASSLGQGAPGNTIYF
TRBV7-2	NA	TRBJ1-6	TRBD1	TGTGCCAGCAGCTTATCCGGGACAGGAAAGAATTCACCCCTCCACTTT	CASSLSGTGKNSPLHF
TRBV6-1	NA	TRBJ1-2	NA	TGTGCCAGCAGTGCACAGAAGGTAGAAGGCTACACCTTC	CASSAQKVEGYTF
TRBV10-3	NA	TRBJ2-7	TRBD1	TGTGCCATCAGTGGGGGACAGGGTGGCTCCTACGAGCAGTACTTC	CAISGGQGGSYEQYF
TRBV5-1	few	TRBJ1-4	NA	TGCGCCAGCAGCTCGGAACCGGACAGTGAAAAACTGTTTTTT	CASSSEPDSEKLFF
TRBV5-4	NA	TRBJ1-2	NA	TGTGCCAGCAGCTTGGTTGGGGGGAACTATGGCTACACCTTC	CASSLVGGNYGYTF
TRBV30	NA	TRBJ1-1	NA	TGTGCCTGGAGCGACTACACCTTTCCGAACACTGAAGCTTTCTTT	CAWSDYTFPNTEAFF
TRBV5-1	once	TRBJ1-5	TRBD1	TGCGCCAGCAGCTACAGGGGGGGTAGCAATCAGCCCCAGCATTTT	CASSYRGGSNQPQHF
TRBV9	NA	TRBJ1-1	NA	TGTGCCAGCAGCGTAGGCCCAGGAGAAGCTTTCTTT	CASSVGPGEAFF
TRBV6-6	NA	TRBJ2-7	NA	TGTGCCAGCTCCGGTGGAGGGGGCTCAGGCGAGCAGTACTTC	CASSGGGGSGEQYF
TRBV10-2	NA	TRBJ2-7	TRBD1	TGCGCCAGCAGTGAGTCGATGGGGACAGCCTTAAGGGAGCAGTACTTC	CASSESMGTALREQYF
TRBV20-1	NA	TRBJ1-1	NA	TGCAGTGCTAGAGATGCGGGGGCGGCTTTCTTT	CSARDAGAAFF
TRBV10-2	NA	TRBJ2-2	NA	TGCGCCTCCCGAGAGGGGGGGGCCGGGGAGCTGTTTTTT	CASREGGAGELFF
TRBV7-3	NA	TRBJ1-1	NA	TGTGCCAGCAGCCCTGGACTGGCGAACACTGAAGCTTTCTTT	CASSPGLANTEAFF